This TCR beta chain emerged from a study of patients and donors after allogeneic stem cell transplantation. In TCRdb, the RT-PCR reads were re-called with MiXCR into one record per CDR3 protein. The table has approximately 160,000 distinct CDR3 sequences, 30% seen once. The V gene's germline CDR1 is SEHNR and CDR2 FQNEAQ (reference sequence). The CDR3 runs 15 residues. V was clipped by 3 bases and J by 5 bases; unmatched bases: 5. This receptor was taken from a human donor who was either an allogeneic HSCT recipient or a stem cell or donor lymphocyte infusion donor (not recorded which). It is not recorded whose cells these are; they may come from a transplant donor. This chain connects TRBV7-9 to TRBJ2-2; 8 nucleotides match TRBD1. Sequencing used blood, either unsorted or a sorted T cell fraction (not recorded which). CDR3 coding DNA: TGTGCCAGCAGCTTCGGACAGGGTTTTACCGGGGAGCTGTTTTTT. Translation: CASSFGQGFTGELFF.